This T cell receptor beta chain was documented in a study of tumor and adjacent non-tumor tissue in lung cancer. Study-wide background: Histology: 12 adenocarcinoma, a couple of squamous cell carcinoma, 1 small cell lung cancer. Around 4 million productive TCRbeta reads were obtained per sample on average.

On this clonotype: The antigen remains unidentified. Germline and junction disagree at one end, which may indicate a read error.

Study findings and constraints: Significantly higher TCR diversity was found in tumor than normal lung. In normal lung, the top 100 clones were significantly more dominant than in tumor.

The CDR3 length is 16 residues. Germline V gene lookup returns CDR1 SGHAT and CDR2 FQNNGV. RNA was extracted from bulk tissue without any cell sorting. Three rounds of nested PCR, following a modified ARM-PCR protocol, produced the TCRbeta library. TCRdb called the multiplex PCR reads again in MiXCR, with one record for every CDR3 protein. The data hold 76,000 or so distinct CDR3 sequences, with under 70% observed a single time. The chain recombines TRBV11-2 with TRBJ1-3; D is unclear. Sequencing input: lung tumor tissue. This TCR came from a woman between 65 and 79 years old with non-small cell lung cancer. CDR3 amino acids: CASSSLAAPYGNTTYF. The CDR3 nucleotides are TGTGCCAGCAGCTCCTTGGCAGCACCCTATGGAAACACCACATATTTT.